The sequence of this T cell receptor beta chain was determined in a study of shared T cell receptors in the human thymus (dated by TCRdb to the early 2020s). With regard to the full study: The study examined how the human thymus generates shared, self-reactive T-cell receptor alpha chains.

For this clone: Its target antigen remains unknown. The input lacks base qualities; no much larger clone sits a single base away.

The library relied on the immunoSEQ multiplex PCR assay. In TCRdb, the immuneACCESS table is reduced to in-frame sequences with V and J assigned. These tables do not hold every clone; where another copy was compared, an unresolved V gene accounts for under half, and the others remain unexplained. This sample gives some 700,000 clones in total; approximately 85% of them show up just once. The top ten clones comprise over 0.008% of the sample. Measured from the cysteine to the phenylalanine, the CDR3 is 15 residues long. Only the CDR3 portion is preserved as DNA: 45 bases, with reading frame beginning at the first base. Deletion took 6 bases off V and 0 bases off J, with a span of 14 bases between the germline ends. CDR1 and CDR2 were assigned from the germline V gene (reference sequence) as MNHNY and SVGAGI. This sample also belongs to another study, concerning human thymus T cells. That second publication adds: In Finland, the donors were immunologically healthy infants who were having open corrective cardiac surgery for congenital heart defects. The thymus tissue came from surgical resects taken out during corrective cardiac surgery. Biased V and J gene segment usage appeared to be present in both thymic and peripheral blood repertoires. The related research found that thymic TCR repertoires overlapped highly between unrelated individuals. The study characterized TCR alpha and beta repertoires from seven to nine infant thymus samples and a few related peripheral blood samples. Donor ages ranged from about 7 to 244 days, and the cohort comprised 5 to 7 male and a couple of female infants. Thymocytes were freed from the tissue by mechanical means and kept at -70 degrees C as pellets of roughly 9-30 million cells. Genomic DNA was extracted from frozen cell pellets with a QIAsymphony instrument. Using the immunoSEQ multiplex PCR assay, the TCRB and TCRAD loci were amplified from a standardized quantity of quality-controlled genomic DNA. Amplicons spanned the V(D)J region at a length sufficient to cover the CDR3 and identify V and J genes. The commercial immunoSEQ service was used to sequence amplicons on an Illumina platform. Primer bias and sequencing errors were corrected as previously described, and TCRAD and TCRB definitions were based on the IMGT database. The repertoires were analysed using immunoSEQ Analyzer 3.0 and VDJTools for basic statistics, V/J segment usage, diversity estimates, rarefaction and pairwise overlap. Diversity was estimated with Chao1, ChaoE, Efron-Thisted, Shannon and inverse Simpson indices, and also on datasets down-sampled to the smallest sample. Repertoire overlap was determined by strict matching of CDR3 nucleotide sequence, V gene and J gene, and Jaccard-based multidimensional scaling clustering was applied. On average, thymus samples yielded some 810,000 unique TCRB clonotypes, whereas blood samples yielded some 85,000.

The sequence joins TRBV6-6 to TRBJ1-1; the D gene is perhaps TRBD1, from 6 matching bases. Sequenced input: thymocytes. This receptor was taken from a girl under three years old with a congenital heart defect. Donor details come from another sample of the same person, matched by shared clones. The CDR3 sequence is CASSYPPGVNTEAFF. The sequenced DNA: TGTGCCAGCAGCTATCCACCAGGGGTGAACACTGAAGCTTTCTTT.